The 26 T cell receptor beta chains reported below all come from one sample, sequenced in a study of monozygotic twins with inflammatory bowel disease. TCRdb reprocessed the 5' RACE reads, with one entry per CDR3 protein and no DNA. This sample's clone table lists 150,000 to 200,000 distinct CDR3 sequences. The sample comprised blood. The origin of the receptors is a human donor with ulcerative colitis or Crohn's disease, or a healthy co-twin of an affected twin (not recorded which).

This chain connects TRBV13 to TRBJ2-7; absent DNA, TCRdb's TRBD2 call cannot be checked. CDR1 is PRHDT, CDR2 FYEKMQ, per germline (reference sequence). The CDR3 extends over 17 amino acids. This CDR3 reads CANRGTSGRAYSYEQYF.

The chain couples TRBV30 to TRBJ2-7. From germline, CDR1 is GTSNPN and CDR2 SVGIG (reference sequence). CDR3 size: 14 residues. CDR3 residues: CAWSVLGVSYEQYF.

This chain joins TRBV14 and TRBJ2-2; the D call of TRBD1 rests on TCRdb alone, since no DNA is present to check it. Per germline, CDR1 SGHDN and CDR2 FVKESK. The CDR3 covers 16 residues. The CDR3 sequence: CASSQGARGYTGELFF.

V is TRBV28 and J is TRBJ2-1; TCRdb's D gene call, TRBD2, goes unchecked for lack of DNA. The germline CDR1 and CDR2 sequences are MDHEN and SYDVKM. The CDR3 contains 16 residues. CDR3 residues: CASSPPGIRGYNEQFF. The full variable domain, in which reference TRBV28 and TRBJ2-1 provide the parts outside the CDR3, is DVKVTQSSRYLVKRTGEKVFLECVQDMDHENMFWYRQDPGLGLRLIYFSYDVKMKEKGDIPEGYSVSREKKERFSLILESASTNQTSMYLCASSPPGIRGYNEQFFGPGTRLTVL.

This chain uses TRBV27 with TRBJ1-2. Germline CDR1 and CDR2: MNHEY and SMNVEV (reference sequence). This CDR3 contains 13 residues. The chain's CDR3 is CASSLKPNYGYTF.

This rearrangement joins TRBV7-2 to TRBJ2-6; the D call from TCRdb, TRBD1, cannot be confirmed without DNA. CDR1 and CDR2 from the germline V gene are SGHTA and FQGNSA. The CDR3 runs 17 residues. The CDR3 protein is CASSEYFRQTGANVLTF.

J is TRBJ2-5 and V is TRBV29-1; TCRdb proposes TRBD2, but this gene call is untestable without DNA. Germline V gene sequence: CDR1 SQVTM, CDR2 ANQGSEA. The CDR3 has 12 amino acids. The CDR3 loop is CSSRTIQETQYF.

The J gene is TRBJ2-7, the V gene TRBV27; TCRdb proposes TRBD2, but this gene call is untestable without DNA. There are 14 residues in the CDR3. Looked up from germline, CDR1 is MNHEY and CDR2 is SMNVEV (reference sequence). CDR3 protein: CASSLIAGVGEQYF.

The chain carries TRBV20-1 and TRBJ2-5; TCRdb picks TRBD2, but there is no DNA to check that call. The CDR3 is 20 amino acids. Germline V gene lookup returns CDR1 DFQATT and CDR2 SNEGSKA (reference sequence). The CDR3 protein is CSARDRGLAGRAVFIETQYF.

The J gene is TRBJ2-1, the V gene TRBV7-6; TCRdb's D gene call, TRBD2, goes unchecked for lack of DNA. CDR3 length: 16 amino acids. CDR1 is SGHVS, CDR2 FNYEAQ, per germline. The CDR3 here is CASSLRGLAVYNEQFF.

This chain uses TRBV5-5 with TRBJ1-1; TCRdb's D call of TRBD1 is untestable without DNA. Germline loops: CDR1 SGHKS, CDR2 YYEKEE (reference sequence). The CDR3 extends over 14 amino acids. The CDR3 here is CASSWPGRRTEAFF.

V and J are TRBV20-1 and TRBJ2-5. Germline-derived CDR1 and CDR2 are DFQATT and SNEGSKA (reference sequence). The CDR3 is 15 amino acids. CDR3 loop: CSARDRRGNQETQYF.

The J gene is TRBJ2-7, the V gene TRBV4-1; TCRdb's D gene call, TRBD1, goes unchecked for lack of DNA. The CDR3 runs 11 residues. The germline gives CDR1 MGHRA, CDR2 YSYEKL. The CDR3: CASSRGYEQYF.

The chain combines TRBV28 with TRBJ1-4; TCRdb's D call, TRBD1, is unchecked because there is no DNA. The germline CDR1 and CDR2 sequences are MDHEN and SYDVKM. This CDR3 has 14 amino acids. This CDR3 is CASSLMGLGEKLFF.

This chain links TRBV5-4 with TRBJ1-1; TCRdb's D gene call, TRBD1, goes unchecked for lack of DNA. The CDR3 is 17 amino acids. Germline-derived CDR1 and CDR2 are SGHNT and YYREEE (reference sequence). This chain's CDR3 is CASRPRDRGTVNTEAFF.

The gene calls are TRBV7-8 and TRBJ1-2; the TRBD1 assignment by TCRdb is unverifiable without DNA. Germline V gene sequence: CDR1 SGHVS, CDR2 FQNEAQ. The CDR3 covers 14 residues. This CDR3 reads CASSHTGIGYGYTF.

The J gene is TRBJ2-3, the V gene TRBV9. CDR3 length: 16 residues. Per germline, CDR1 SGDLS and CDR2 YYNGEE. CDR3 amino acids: CASSVARIASTDTQYF.

CDR3 sequence reads: CAWTTTRNTEAFF. The rearrangement joins TRBV30 to TRBJ1-1. Germline CDR1 reads GTSNPN; CDR2 reads SVGIG (reference sequence). This CDR3 contains 13 residues.

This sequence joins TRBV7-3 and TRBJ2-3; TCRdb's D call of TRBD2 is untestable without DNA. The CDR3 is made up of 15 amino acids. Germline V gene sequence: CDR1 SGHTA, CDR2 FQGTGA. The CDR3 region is CASSLTTGAADTQYF. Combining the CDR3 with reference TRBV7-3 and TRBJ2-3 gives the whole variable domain GAGVSQTPSNKVTEKGKYVELRCDPISGHTALYWYRQSLGQGPEFLIYFQGTGAADDSGLPNDRFFAVRPEGSVSTLKIQRTERGDSAVYLCASSLTTGAADTQYFGPGTRLTVL.

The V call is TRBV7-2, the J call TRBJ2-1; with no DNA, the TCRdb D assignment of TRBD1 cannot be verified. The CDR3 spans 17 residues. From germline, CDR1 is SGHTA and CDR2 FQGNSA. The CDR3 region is CASSPTAGTASYNEQFF.

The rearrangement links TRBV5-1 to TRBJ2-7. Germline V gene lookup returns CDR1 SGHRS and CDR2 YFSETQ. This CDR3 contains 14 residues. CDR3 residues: CASSRATTTYEQYF. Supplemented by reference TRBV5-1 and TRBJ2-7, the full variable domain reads KAGVTQTPRYLIKTRGQQVTLSCSPISGHRSVSWYQQTPGQGLQFLFEYFSETQRNKGNFPGRFSGRQFSNSRSEMNVSTLELGDSALYLCASSRATTTYEQYFGPGTRLTVT.

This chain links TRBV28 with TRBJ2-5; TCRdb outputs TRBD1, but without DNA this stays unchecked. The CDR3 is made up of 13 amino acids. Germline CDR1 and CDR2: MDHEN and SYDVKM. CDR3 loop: CASTPTGWQTQYF.

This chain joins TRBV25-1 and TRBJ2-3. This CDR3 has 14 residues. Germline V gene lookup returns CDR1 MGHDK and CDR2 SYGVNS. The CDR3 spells CASSETPSTDTQYF.

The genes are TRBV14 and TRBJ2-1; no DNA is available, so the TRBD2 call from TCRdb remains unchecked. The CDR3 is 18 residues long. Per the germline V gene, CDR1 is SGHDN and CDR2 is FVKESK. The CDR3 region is CASSQYFLAGGSYNEQFF.

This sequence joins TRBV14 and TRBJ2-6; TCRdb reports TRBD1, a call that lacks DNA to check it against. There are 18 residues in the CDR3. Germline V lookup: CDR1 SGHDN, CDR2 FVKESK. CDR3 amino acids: CASSLKQGAFSGANVLTF.

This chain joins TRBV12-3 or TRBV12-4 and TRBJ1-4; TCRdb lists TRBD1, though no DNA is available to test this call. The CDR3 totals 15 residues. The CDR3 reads CASSLQPGSGEKLFF.